This T cell receptor (beta chain) originates from a study of T cells in localized non-small cell lung cancer. The study, taken as a whole, reports: Within adjacent lung there appeared a median approximately 60 of the top 100 tumor clones. Heterogeneity remains possible, as sequencing covered one tumor region only.

A note on this clone: Its target is unknown.

Libraries were prepared by immunoSEQ multiplex PCR; TCRdb keeps only in-frame clonotypes and omits some of them. Of 8,500 to 13,000 clones in the sample, about three quarters are singletons; the top ten hold around 31%. Trimming took 3 bases from V and 9 from J, leaving 9 bases between them. CDR3 length: 12 residues. Looked up from germline, CDR1 is MNHEY and CDR2 is SMNVEV (reference sequence). The sequence was collected from a male donor older than 55 with stage I lung adenocarcinoma. Sequenced here: peripheral blood, sampled before any cancer treatment. The V call is TRBV27, the J call TRBJ2-1, with D perhaps matching TRBD2 (5 bases). CDR3 residues: CASSLRDGEQFF. The DNA for the CDR3 is TGTGCCAGCAGTTTGAGGGATGGTGAGCAGTTCTTC.